This TCR beta chain comes out of a study of T cell clones after liver transplantation. At the level of the study: Tolerant meant at least one year fully off immunosuppression without liver enzymes above twice normal. Blood was drawn pre-transplant, before withdrawal, and after full or failed withdrawal.

There are 16 residues in the CDR3. Trimming pared 3 bases from V and 0 bases from J, leaving 11 bases between. CDR1 is SGHTA and CDR2 is FQGNSA in the germline V gene. This table comes from immunoSEQ multiplex PCR, and its TCRdb copy is limited to in-frame clones, with some not included. The table lists 40,000 to 65,000 clones, about 81% of them singletons. On this clone itself: Its specificity is unknown.

Study-wide findings and caveats: Conclusions were preliminary, with small, heterogeneous patient groups.

Thawed unstimulated PBMCs were FACS-sorted by CD3, CD4 and CD8 into two populations. Sequences were derived from CD4+ T cells from blood, sampled before liver transplant. This sequence originates from a human donor who received a liver transplant. The chain uses TRBV7-2 and TRBJ2-2, with a weak D call TRBD2 (5 bases). The CDR3 DNA reads as TGTGCCAGCAGCTTTTGGGTAGCGTCGAACACCGGGGAGCTGTTTTTT. This sequence encodes CASSFWVASNTGELFF.